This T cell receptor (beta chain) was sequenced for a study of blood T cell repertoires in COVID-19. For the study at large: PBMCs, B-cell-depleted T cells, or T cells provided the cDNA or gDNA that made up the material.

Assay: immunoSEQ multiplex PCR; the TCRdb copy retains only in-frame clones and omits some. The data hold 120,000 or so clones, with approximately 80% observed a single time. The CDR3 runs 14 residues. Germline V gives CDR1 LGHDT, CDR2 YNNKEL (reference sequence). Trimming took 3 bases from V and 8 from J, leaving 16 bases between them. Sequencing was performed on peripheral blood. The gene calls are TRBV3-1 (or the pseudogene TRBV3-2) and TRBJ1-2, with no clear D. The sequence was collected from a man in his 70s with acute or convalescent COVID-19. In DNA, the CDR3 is TGTGCCAGCAGCCAGCTAACGGGTTACCGGGGCTACACCTTC. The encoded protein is CASSQLTGYRGYTF.